This T cell receptor (beta chain) was documented in a study of response to subunit inactivated influenza vaccine. Trimming at V came to 4 bases and at J to 3 bases, leaving 7 bases not matched to a gene. The CDR3 spans 15 residues. CDR1 is SGHRS and CDR2 is YFSETQ in the germline V gene. One entry per CDR3 protein results from TCRdb running MiXCR on the RT-PCR reads. Of 650,000 or so distinct CDR3 sequences listed, around 15% are singletons. Whole-study results and caveats: New T cells are recruited in small numbers by each seasonal influenza vaccination, according to the authors' suggestion.

To note about this clonotype: The antigen is undetermined.

This sequence was found in a man aged 50-59 years who received an inactivated influenza vaccine. The J gene is TRBJ2-1, the V gene TRBV5-1; 7 bases map to TRBD1. The specimen was PBMCs from blood, collected less than 15 days before vaccination. CDR3 coding DNA: TGCGCCAGCAGCACCCGCACAGGGGACTACAATGAGCAGTTCTTC. This encodes CASSTRTGDYNEQFF.